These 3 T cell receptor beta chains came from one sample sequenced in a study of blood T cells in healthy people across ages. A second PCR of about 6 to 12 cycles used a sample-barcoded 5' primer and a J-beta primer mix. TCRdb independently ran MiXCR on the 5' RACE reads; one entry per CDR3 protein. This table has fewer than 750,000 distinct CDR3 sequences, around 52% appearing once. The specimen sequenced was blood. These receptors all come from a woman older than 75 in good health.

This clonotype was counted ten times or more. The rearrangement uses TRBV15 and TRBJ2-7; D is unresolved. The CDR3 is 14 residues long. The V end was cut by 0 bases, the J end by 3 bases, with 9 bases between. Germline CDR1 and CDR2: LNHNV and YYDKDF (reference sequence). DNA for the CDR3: TGTGCCACCAGCAGAGATATAACGAGCTACGAGCAGTACTTC. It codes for CATSRDITSYEQYF. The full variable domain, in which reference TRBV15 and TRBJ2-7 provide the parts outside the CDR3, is DAMVIQNPRYQVTQFGKPVTLSCSQTLNHNVMYWYQQKSSQAPKLLFHYYDKDFNNEADTPDNFQSRRPNTSFCFLDIRSPGLGDTAMYLCATSRDITSYEQYFGPGTRLTVT.

The CDR3 is CASSDHMSTGRGDTQYF. Written as DNA, the CDR3 is TGTGCCAGCAGTGATCATATGAGCACCGGACGGGGGGATACGCAGTATTTT. The rearrangement uses TRBV25-1 and TRBJ2-3, with D tentatively TRBD2 (6 bases). The CDR3 is made up of 17 amino acids. Germline loops: CDR1 MGHDK, CDR2 SYGVNS. The ends were cut back, 3 bases at V and 6 bases at J, with 22 bases in the middle.

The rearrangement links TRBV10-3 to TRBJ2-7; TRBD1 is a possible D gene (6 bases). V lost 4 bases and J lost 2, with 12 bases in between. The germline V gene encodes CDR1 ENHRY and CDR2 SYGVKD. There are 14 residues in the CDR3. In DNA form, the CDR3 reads TGTGCCATCAGTGTCAGACAGGAAGCCTACGAGCAGTACTTC. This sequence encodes CAISVRQEAYEQYF.